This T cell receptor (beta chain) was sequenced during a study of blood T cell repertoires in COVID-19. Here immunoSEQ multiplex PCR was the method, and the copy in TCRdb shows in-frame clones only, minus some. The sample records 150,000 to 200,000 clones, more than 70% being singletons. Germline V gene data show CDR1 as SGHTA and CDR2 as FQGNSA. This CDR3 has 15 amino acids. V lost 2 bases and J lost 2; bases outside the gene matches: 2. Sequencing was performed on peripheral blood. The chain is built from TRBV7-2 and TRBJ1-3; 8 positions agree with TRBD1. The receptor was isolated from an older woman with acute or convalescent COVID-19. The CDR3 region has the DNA TGTGCCAGCAGCTTAATGACAGGGGCTGGAAACACCATATATTTT. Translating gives CASSLMTGAGNTIYF.